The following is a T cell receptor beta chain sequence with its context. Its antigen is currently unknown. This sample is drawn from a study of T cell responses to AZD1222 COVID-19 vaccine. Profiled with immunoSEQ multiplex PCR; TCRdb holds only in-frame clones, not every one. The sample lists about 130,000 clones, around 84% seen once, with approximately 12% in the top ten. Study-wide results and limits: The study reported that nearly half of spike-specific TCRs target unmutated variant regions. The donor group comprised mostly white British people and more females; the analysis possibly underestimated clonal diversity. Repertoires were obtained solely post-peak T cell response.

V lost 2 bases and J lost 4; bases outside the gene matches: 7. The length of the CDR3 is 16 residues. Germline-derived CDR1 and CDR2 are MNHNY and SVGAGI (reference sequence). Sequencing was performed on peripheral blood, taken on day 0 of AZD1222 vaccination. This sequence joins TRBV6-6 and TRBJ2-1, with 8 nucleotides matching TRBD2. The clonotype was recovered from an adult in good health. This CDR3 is CASSYRGLVTYNEQFF. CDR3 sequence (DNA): TGTGCCAGCAGTTACAGGGGACTAGTGACTTACAATGAGCAGTTCTTC.